The 20 T cell receptor beta chains below come from one sample, sequenced in a study of T cells in Graves' hyperthyroidism and ophthalmopathy. RNA transcripts were the template for amplifying TCR beta CDR3 regions. First-round RT-PCR targeting the TCR CDR3 was performed with the HTBI primer set. MiXCR, run by TCRdb on the multiplex PCR reads, gives a single entry per CDR3 protein. Of nearly 750,000 distinct CDR3 sequences in the sample, roughly a third were seen once. Sequences were obtained from blood. The receptors shown here come from a woman aged 40 to 50 with Graves' hyperthyroidism.

The table lists this clonotype with many counts. The chain couples TRBV7-8 to TRBJ1-2; the D gene is possibly TRBD1 (6 bases). CDR3 length: 18 residues. Germline loops: CDR1 SGHVS, CDR2 FQNEAQ. V lost 1 base and J 0 bases, leaving 18 bases between the germline ends. CDR3 loop: CASSLGQAFTPSNYGYTF. The CDR3 DNA follows: TGTGCCAGCAGCTTAGGACAGGCATTCACCCCCTCTAACTATGGCTACACCTTC.

This clonotype has more than one count but fewer than ten. The V and J genes are TRBV11-3 and TRBJ2-5; D is possibly TRBD2 (6 bases). From germline, CDR1 is SGHNT and CDR2 YENEEA. This CDR3 has 15 amino acids. In DNA form, the CDR3 reads TGTACAAGAGCACTACGGCTAGCGCTAGGAGAGACCCAGTACTTC. Protein sequence: CTRALRLALGETQYF.

At least ten counts were recorded for this clonotype. The chain employs TRBV2 and TRBJ2-7; D is ambiguous. Germline CDR1 and CDR2: SNHLY and FYNNEI. The CDR3 length is 13 residues. Deletions cut 8 bases from V and 1 base from J, with 12 bases between. The CDR3 DNA is TGTGCCAGCTTGGCGGCAGATTCCTACGAGCAGTACTTC. This encodes CASLAADSYEQYF.

This clonotype has only a few counts. This chain links TRBV7-9 with TRBJ2-7; TRBD1 matches at 8 bases. The CDR3 contains 18 residues. Germline V gene sequence: CDR1 SEHNR, CDR2 FQNEAQ (reference sequence). Trimming cost V 6 bases and J 2 bases; bases outside gene matches: 18. CDR3 nucleotides: TGTGCCAGCAGTTACTTTCGTCCAGCCCGGGACAGGCCCTACGAGCAGTACTTC. Translated: CASSYFRPARDRPYEQYF.

V gene TRBV19 combines with J gene TRBJ1-1, with D unclear. The V end was cut by 4 bases, the J end by 1 base, with 19 bases between. Looked up from germline, CDR1 is LNHDA and CDR2 is SQIVND (reference sequence). The CDR3 is made up of 17 amino acids. Written as DNA, the CDR3 is TGTGCCAGTAGTACCGGCCCCCTCAGTCGGAGGAACACTGAAGCTTTCTTT. It encodes CASSTGPLSRRNTEAFF.

V gene TRBV10-1 combines with J gene TRBJ1-5; no firm D call. Germline values: CDR1 WNHNN, CDR2 SYGVQD (reference sequence). The CDR3 loop spans 11 amino acids. CDR3 residues: CTTNSNQPQHF. In nucleotides, the CDR3 is TGCACCACGAATAGCAATCAGCCCCAGCATTTT.

This clonotype was observed many times. The genes are TRBV10-3 and TRBJ1-5; TRBD1 might be the D (5 bases). Germline V gene sequence: CDR1 ENHRY, CDR2 SYGVKD. V was cut by 6 bases and J by 1 base, with 10 bases left in between. CDR3 length: 14 amino acids. This chain's CDR3 is CAIREPGSNQPQHF. CDR3 nucleotides: TGTGCCATCAGAGAACCAGGGAGCAATCAGCCCCAGCATTTT.

The chain joins TRBV20-1 to TRBJ1-1; possibly TRBD1 for D (5 bases). V gave up 0 bases and J gave up 5 bases, with 22 bases separating them. This CDR3 comprises 17 residues. Germline V gene sequence: CDR1 DFQATT, CDR2 SNEGSKA (reference sequence). CDR3 in amino acids: CSARDRRGATKYTEAFF. CDR3 DNA: TGCAGTGCTAGAGATCGAAGAGGGGCAACCAAGTATACTGAAGCTTTCTTT.

The V call is TRBV11-1, the J call TRBJ2-7; 8 bases line up with TRBD1. The better agreement between TRBJ2-1 and the DNA end casts doubt on the J call. The CDR3 is made up of 16 amino acids. Germline values: CDR1 SGHAT, CDR2 FQDESV (reference sequence). The CDR3 region is CASSPFPDRVYNEQFF. The CDR3 nucleotides are TGTGCCAGCAGCCCCTTTCCGGACAGGGTCTACAATGAGCAGTTCTTC.

V usage is TRBV19 and J usage is TRBJ2-5; TRBD2 agrees at 11 bases. After removal of 11 bases from V and 4 bases from J, the junction contained 33 bases not matched to a gene. The germline V gene has CDR1 LNHDA and CDR2 SQIVND (reference sequence). The CDR3 loop spans 22 amino acids. In DNA form, the CDR3 reads TGTGCCTTCCCCTATAAACCGCCCCCTTACCTTAGCGGGGGGGCGTGTCGAGAGACCCAGTACTTC. Its translation: CAFPYKPPPYLSGGACRETQYF.

This clonotype was seen repeatedly, ten times or more. The chain links TRBV10-3 to TRBJ1-5; D is perhaps TRBD1 (6 bases). Germline V gene data show CDR1 as ENHRY and CDR2 as SYGVKD. Trimming cost V 5 bases and J 3 bases, with 11 bases left between them. This CDR3 is 14 amino acids long. The CDR3 sequence: CAISPGGNNQPQHF. The CDR3 nucleotides read TGTGCCATCAGTCCCGGGGGCAACAATCAGCCCCAGCATTTT.

Of note for this clonotype: This likely comes from a read error, as the CDR3 has no conserved phenylalanine or tryptophan at its end. The V gene is TRBV7-9, the J gene TRBJ1-1; 8 bases map to TRBD1. Germline lookup yields CDR1 SEHNR and CDR2 FQNEAQ (reference sequence). V lost 5 bases and J lost 3; bases outside the gene matches: 8. The CDR3 contains 15 residues. CDR3 protein: CASSQERQGHTEAFL. The CDR3 coding sequence is TGTGCCAGCAGCCAAGAGAGACAGGGGCACACTGAAGCTTTCCTT.

The V call is TRBV5-5, the J call TRBJ2-7; TRBD1 might be the D (6 bases). Germline CDR1 SGHKS, CDR2 YYEKEE (reference sequence). This CDR3 contains 14 residues. Trimming removed 0 bases at V and 3 bases at J, with 10 bases between. Here the CDR3 reads CASSLVVDSYEQYF. The CDR3 coding sequence is TGTGCCAGCAGCTTGGTGGTGGACAGCTACGAGCAGTACTTC.

This clonotype was found many times. The V call is TRBV9, the J call TRBJ1-6, with a possible D match to TRBD1 (5 bases). CDR3 length: 15 residues. CDR1 is SGDLS, CDR2 YYNGEE, per germline. V lost 0 bases, J lost 5 bases, and 9 bases lay in between. CDR3 amino acids: CASSVGRGNNSPLHF. In nucleotides, the CDR3 is TGTGCCAGCAGCGTAGGGAGGGGAAATAATTCACCCCTCCACTTT.

About this clonotype itself: The junction departs from germline at one end; a sequencing error may be responsible. V is TRBV7-7 and J is TRBJ1-5; D possibly corresponds to TRBD1 (5 bases). Germline V lookup: CDR1 SSHAT, CDR2 FNYEAQ (reference sequence). The CDR3 runs 13 residues. Here the CDR3 reads CASSPGLAGYEHF. The CDR3 DNA reads as TGTGCTAGCAGCCCGGGACTAGCGGGCTACGAGCATTTT.

The chain uses TRBV9 and TRBJ1-5; no definite D call. Germline-derived CDR1 and CDR2 are SGDLS and YYNGEE. Trimming removed 4 bases from V and 0 bases from J, with 11 bases in between. The CDR3 runs to 15 residues. CDR3 DNA sequence: TGTGCCAGCAGCCAAGACCCGATTAGCAATCAGCCCCAGCATTTT. Translating it yields CASSQDPISNQPQHF.

This clonotype has ten or more counts. The V gene is TRBV19, the J gene TRBJ1-1; TRBD1 matches 7 bases. With V trimmed by 4 bases and J by 4 bases, 12 bases remained unmatched. There are 16 residues in the CDR3. Germline CDR1 LNHDA, CDR2 SQIVND (reference sequence). In DNA, the CDR3 is TGTGCCAGTAGTACAAGGGGAGGGGGCGCAAGCACTGAAGCTTTCTTT. This encodes CASSTRGGGASTEAFF.

This clonotype was detected only a few times. The rearrangement links TRBV6-5 to TRBJ1-3, with D unclear. The V end lost 0 bases, the J end lost 0 bases, and 9 bases lay between the germline ends. Germline V gene sequence: CDR1 MNHEY, CDR2 SVGAGI. The CDR3 is made up of 16 amino acids. The CDR3 nucleotides read TGTGCCAGCAGTTACTCTAGACGCGTCTCTGGAAACACCATATATTTT. Translation: CASSYSRRVSGNTIYF.

This clonotype was counted a single time. The CDR3 protein is CASSLGASGNTF. CDR3 bases: TGTGCCAGCAGCTTAGGGGCTAGCGGCAACACCTTC. V and J are TRBV7-9 and TRBJ1-2; no definite D call. CDR1 is SEHNR, CDR2 FQNEAQ, per germline (reference sequence). V was pared by 1 base and J by 12 bases, with 12 bases between. The CDR3 extends over 12 amino acids.

The genes are TRBV5-1 and TRBJ2-7; TRBD1 aligns across 10 bases. The CDR3 consists of 14 residues. The trim removed 5 bases at V and 2 bases at J, leaving 4 bases unmatched. From germline, CDR1 is SGHRS and CDR2 YFSETQ. CDR3 sequence reads: CASRRQGATYEQYF. DNA of the CDR3: TGCGCCAGCAGAAGACAGGGGGCAACCTACGAGCAGTACTTC.